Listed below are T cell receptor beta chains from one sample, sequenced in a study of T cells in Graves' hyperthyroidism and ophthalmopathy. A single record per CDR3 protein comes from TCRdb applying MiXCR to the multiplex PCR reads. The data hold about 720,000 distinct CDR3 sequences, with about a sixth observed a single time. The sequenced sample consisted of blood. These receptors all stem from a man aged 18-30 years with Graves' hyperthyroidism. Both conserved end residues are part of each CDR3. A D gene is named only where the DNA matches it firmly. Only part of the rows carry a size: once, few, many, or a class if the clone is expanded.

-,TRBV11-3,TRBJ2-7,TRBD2,CASSLESGRAREQYF,TGTGCCAGCAGCTTGGAAAGCGGGAGGGCCCGGGAGCAGTACTTC
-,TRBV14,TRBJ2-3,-,CASSQVAAVPGTDTQYF,TGTGCCAGCAGCCAAGTGGCCGCCGTACCGGGAACAGATACGCAGTATTTT
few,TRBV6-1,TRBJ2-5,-,CASSARGETQYF,TGTGCCAGCAGTGCCCGGGGAGAGACCCAGTACTTC
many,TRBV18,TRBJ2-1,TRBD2,CASSPGLAGSNEQFF,TGTGCCAGCAGTCCCGGACTAGCGGGAAGCAATGAGCAGTTCTTC
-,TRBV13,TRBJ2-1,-,CASSQWGEQGNTEQFF,TGTGCCAGCAGTCAATGGGGGGAACAGGGCAACACTGAGCAGTTCTTC
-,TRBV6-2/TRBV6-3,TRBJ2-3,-,CASSPTTRSTDTQYF,TGTGCCAGCAGTCCCACGACAAGAAGCACAGATACGCAGTATTTT
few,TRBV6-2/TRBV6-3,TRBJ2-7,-,CASSYSSNGGLSYEQYF,TGTGCCAGCAGTTACTCGAGCAATGGCGGGCTCTCCTACGAGCAGTACTTC
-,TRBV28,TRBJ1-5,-,CASKQGGNQPQHF,TGTGCCAGCAAACAGGGAGGCAATCAGCCCCAGCATTTT
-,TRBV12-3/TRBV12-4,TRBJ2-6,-,CASSLGWSGANVLTF,TGTGCCAGCAGTTTGGGTTGGTCTGGGGCCAACGTCCTGACTTTC
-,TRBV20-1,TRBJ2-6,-,CSAPGEGARGANVLTF,TGCAGTGCTCCCGGGGAGGGGGCGCGGGGGGCCAACGTCCTGACTTTC
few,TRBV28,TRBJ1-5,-,CASTSGQRNQPQHF,TGTGCCAGCACCTCCGGGCAGCGCAATCAGCCCCAGCATTTT
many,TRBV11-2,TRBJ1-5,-,CASSLVPNQPQHF,TGTGCCAGCAGCTTAGTCCCCAATCAGCCCCAGCATTTT
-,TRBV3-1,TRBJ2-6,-,CASSQVEVGANVLTF,TGTGCCAGCAGCCAAGTGGAGGTCGGGGCCAACGTCCTGACTTTC
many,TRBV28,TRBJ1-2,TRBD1,CASSAGQGPFGYTF,TGTGCCAGCAGTGCGGGACAGGGTCCGTTCGGCTACACCTTC
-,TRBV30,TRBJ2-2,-,CAWSTALKGELFF,TGTGCCTGGAGTACGGCCCTAAAAGGGGAGCTGTTTTTT
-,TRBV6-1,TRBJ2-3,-,CATAPLRDTQYF,TGTGCCACCGCACCCCTAAGAGATACGCAGTATTTT
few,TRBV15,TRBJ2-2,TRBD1,CATSMGPRGTGELFF,TGTGCCACCAGCATGGGCCCCAGGGGGACCGGGGAGCTGTTTTTT
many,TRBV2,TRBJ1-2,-,CASKKDYGYTF,TGTGCCAGCAAGAAGGACTATGGCTACACCTTC
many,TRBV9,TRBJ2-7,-,CASSKTQVSPYEQYF,TGTGCCAGCAGCAAAACCCAGGTCTCTCCCTACGAGCAGTACTTC
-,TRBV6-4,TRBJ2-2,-,CASSLNPVRGHGELFF,TGTGCCAGCAGCCTAAACCCCGTACGGGGGCACGGGGAGCTGTTTTTT
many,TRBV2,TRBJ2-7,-,CASTRDNSYEQYF,TGTGCCAGCACGAGAGATAACTCCTACGAGCAGTACTTC
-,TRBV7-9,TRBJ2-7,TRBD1,CASSFSGQGLSYEQYF,TGTGCCAGCAGCTTTTCCGGACAGGGATTATCCTACGAGCAGTACTTC
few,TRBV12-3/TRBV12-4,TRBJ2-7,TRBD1,CASSARTGTYYEQYF,TGTGCCAGCAGTGCGAGGACAGGGACGTACTACGAGCAGTACTTC
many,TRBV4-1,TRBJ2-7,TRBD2,CASSQLAGTSKHEQYF,TGCGCCAGCAGCCAACTGGCGGGGACTAGCAAACACGAGCAGTACTTC
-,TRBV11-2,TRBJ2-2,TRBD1,CASSASGTENTGELFF,TGTGCCAGCAGCGCATCCGGGACAGAGAACACCGGGGAGCTGTTTTTT
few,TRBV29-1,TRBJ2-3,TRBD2,CSVGGLAGADTQYF,TGCAGCGTTGGCGGACTAGCGGGAGCAGATACGCAGTATTTT
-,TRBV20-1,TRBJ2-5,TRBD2,CSARQGGAGETQYF,TGCAGTGCTAGACAGGGAGGGGCCGGGGAGACCCAGTACTTC
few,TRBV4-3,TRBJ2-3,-,CASSQSALWDTQYF,TGCGCCAGCAGCCAAAGTGCCCTCTGGGATACGCAGTATTTT
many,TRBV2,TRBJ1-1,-,CASSLQGSTEAFF,TGTGCCAGCAGTCTACAGGGTTCCACTGAAGCTTTCTTT
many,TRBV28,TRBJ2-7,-,CASRTGSSYYEQYF,TGTGCCAGCAGAACAGGGTCGAGCTACTACGAGCAGTACTTC